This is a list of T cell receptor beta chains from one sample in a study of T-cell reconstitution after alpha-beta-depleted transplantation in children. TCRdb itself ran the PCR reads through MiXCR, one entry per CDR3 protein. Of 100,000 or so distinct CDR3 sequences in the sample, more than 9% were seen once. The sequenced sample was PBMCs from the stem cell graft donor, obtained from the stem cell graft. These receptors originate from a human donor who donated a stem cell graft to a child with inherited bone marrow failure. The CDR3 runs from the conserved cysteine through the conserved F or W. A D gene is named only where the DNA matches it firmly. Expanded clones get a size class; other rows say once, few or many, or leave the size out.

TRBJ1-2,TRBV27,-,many,TGTGCCAGCAGCGATATGGACAGAGCATATGGCTACACCTTC,CASSDMDRAYGYTF
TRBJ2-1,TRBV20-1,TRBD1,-,TGCAGTCCCGGGGGCGGGACAGGAATAAATGAGCAGTTCTTC,CSPGGGTGINEQFF
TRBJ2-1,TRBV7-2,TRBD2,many,TGTGCCAGCAGCTCGACTAGCGGGGGGGGAAATGAGCAGTTCTTC,CASSSTSGGGNEQFF
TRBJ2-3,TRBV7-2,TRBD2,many,TGTGCCAGCAGCGCCTGGACTAGCGGCACAGATACGCAGTATTTT,CASSAWTSGTDTQYF
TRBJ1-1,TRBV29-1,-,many,TGCAGCGTTGAAGGGGCGACAGCCCGCGAAGCTTTCTTT,CSVEGATAREAFF
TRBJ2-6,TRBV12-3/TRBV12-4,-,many,TGTGCCAGCAGTAGAAACCCTGGGGACCTAAGCTCTGGGGCCAACGTCCTGACTTTC,CASSRNPGDLSSGANVLTF
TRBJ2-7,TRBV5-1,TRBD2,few,TGCGCCAGCAGCTTGGTAGGGACTAGAGCCTACGAGCAGTACTTC,CASSLVGTRAYEQYF
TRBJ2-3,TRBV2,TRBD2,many,TGTGCCAGTCGCCTAGCGGGAGGCGGGGATACGCAGTATTTT,CASRLAGGGDTQYF
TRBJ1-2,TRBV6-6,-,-,TGTGCCAGCGGCGGCATGGCCTATGGCTACACCTTC,CASGGMAYGYTF
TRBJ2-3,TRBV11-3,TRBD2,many,TGTGCCAGCAGCTTAATTAGGGGACTAGCGGGTAGCACAGATACGCAGTATTTT,CASSLIRGLAGSTDTQYF
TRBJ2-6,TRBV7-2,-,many,TGTGCCAGCAGCTTAGAAAGCTCTGGGGCCAACGTCCTGACTTTC,CASSLESSGANVLTF
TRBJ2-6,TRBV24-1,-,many,TGTGCCACCAGTCCCCCAGGGGCTAGGGCCAACGTCCTGACTTTC,CATSPPGARANVLTF
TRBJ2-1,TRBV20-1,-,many,TGCAGTGCTTTAGGGATCGTATCGGACAATGAGCAGTTCTTC,CSALGIVSDNEQFF
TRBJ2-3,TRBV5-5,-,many,TGTGCCAGCAGTGATGGGACACCGGCCGACACAGATACGCAGTATTTT,CASSDGTPADTDTQYF
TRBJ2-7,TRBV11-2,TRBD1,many,TGTGCCAGCAGCTCCACAGGGGGTCGCACCTACGAGCAGTACTTC,CASSSTGGRTYEQYF
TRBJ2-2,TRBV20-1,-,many,TGCAGTGCCTCAAGTAGGGGGAACACCGGGGAGCTGTTTTTT,CSASSRGNTGELFF
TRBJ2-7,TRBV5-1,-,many,TGCGCCAGCAGCTTGGGGGCAGCCACCGCCTACGAGCAGTACTTC,CASSLGAATAYEQYF
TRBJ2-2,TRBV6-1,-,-,TGTGCCAGCTTGGGGCCGACCCACGCGAACACCGGGGAGCTGTTTTTT,CASLGPTHANTGELFF
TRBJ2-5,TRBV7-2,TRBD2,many,TGTGCCAGCAGCTTGCGGGAGGGCCCTCGAGAGACCCAGTACTTC,CASSLREGPRETQYF
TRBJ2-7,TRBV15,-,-,TGTGCCACCAGCAGAGATGTTCAGACCTACGAGCAGTACTTC,CATSRDVQTYEQYF
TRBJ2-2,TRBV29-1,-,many,TGCAGCGTTGGGGCGGACTCCGGGGAGCTGTTTTTT,CSVGADSGELFF
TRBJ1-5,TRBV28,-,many,TGTGCCAGCAGTTCCCCGGGTGGCAATCAGCCCCAGCATTTT,CASSSPGGNQPQHF
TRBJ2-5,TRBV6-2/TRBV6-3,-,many,TGTGCCAGCAGTCTGAGACTAGGGGAGACCCAGTACTTC,CASSLRLGETQYF
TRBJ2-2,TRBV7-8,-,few,TGTGCCAGCAGCCCACCCCGGGACGGTACCGGGGAGCTGTTTTTT,CASSPPRDGTGELFF
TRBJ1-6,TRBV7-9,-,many,TGTGCCAGCACCCCGCCAGGGACCTATAATTCACCCCTCCACTTT,CASTPPGTYNSPLHF
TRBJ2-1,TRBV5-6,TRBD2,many,TGTGCCAGCAGCCGTAGCGGGAGCGATGAGCAGTTCTTC,CASSRSGSDEQFF
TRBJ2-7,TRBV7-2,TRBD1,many,TGTGCCAGCAGCTTCGGACAGGGTTTTCGGACGGGGCAGTACTTC,CASSFGQGFRTGQYF
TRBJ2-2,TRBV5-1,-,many,TGCGCCAGCAGCCCTTCAGACACCGGGGAGCTGTTTTTT,CASSPSDTGELFF
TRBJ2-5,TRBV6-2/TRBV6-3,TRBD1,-,TGTGCCAGCAGCCCAGGGGGCGCGGAGACCCAGTACTTC,CASSPGGAETQYF
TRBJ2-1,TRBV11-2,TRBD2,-,TGTGCCAGCAGCTTCGGGACTAGTGGCCTCAATGAGCAGTTCTTC,CASSFGTSGLNEQFF
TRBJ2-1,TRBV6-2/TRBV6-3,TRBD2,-,TGTGCCAGCAGTTATTTTAGCGGGTCATCCTACAATGAGCAGTTCTTC,CASSYFSGSSYNEQFF
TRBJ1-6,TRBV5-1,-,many,TGCTCCAGCAGCTCATACCCCGGGACGGTAGATTCACCCCTCCACTTT,CSSSSYPGTVDSPLHF
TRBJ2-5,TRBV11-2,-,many,TGTGCCAGCAGCTTAACTGCAGGGCAAGAGACCCAGTACTTC,CASSLTAGQETQYF
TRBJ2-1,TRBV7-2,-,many,TGTGCCAGCAGCTTAGAGGTCCGAAGAGAGCAGTTCTTC,CASSLEVRREQFF
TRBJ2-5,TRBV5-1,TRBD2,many,TGCGCCAGCAGCTGGCCCTCGGGGGGACGGCATCGGGAGACCCAGTACTTC,CASSWPSGGRHRETQYF
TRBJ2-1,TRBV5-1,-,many,TGCGCCAGCAGCTTGAGCAGGGACAATGAGCAGTTCTTC,CASSLSRDNEQFF
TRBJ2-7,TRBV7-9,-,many,TGTGCCAGCAGCTCACACCCTCGGTACTTC,CASSSHPRYF